This entry features one T cell receptor beta chain sequence. Its cognate antigen is unknown. Measured with immunoSEQ multiplex PCR; TCRdb has only the in-frame clones, and not every one. The sample contains 200,000 or so clones, 90% to 95% of which appear only once. These data are taken from a study of T cell responses to AZD1222 COVID-19 vaccine. Study observations and caveats: Clonal diversity was possibly underestimated; the donors were predominantly white British and more often female. When two AZD1222 doses had been given, Spike-specific TCR breadth and depth rose. Baseline seropositivity characterized only six AZD1222 recipients.

Germline V gene sequence: CDR1 LGHDT, CDR2 YNNKEL (reference sequence). The CDR3 extends over 14 amino acids. The ends were cut back, 0 bases at V and 4 bases at J, with 9 bases in the middle. Sequencing was performed on peripheral blood, taken on day 0 of AZD1222 vaccination. This chain connects TRBV3-1 (or the pseudogene TRBV3-2) to TRBJ1-2; D possibly corresponds to TRBD1 (6 bases). The TCR originated in an adult in good health. CDR3 sequence reads: CASSQERDTYGYTF. CDR3 coding DNA: TGTGCCAGCAGCCAAGAACGGGACACCTATGGCTACACCTTC.